The 2 T cell receptor beta chains reported below all come from one sample, sequenced in a study of blood T cell repertoires in COVID-19. Produced via immunoSEQ multiplex PCR; TCRdb's table is partial and in-frame only. The table lists under 150,000 clones, 85% of them singletons. Material for sequencing was peripheral blood. The receptors here all came from a man at least 80 years old with acute or convalescent COVID-19.

This clone was observed once. The V gene is TRBV11-3, the J gene TRBJ2-7, with 9 nucleotides matching TRBD2. J was trimmed by 0 bases and V by 4 bases; bases with no gene match: 4. The germline gives CDR1 SGHNT, CDR2 YENEEA. CDR3 length equals 15 residues. The CDR3 loop reads CASSSQRGVSYEQYF. The DNA of the CDR3 is TGTGCCAGCAGCTCTCAGCGGGGGGTCTCCTACGAGCAGTACTTC.

The CDR3 spells CASSLNRADYQPQHF. In nucleotides, the CDR3 is TGTGCCAGCAGCTTGAACAGGGCGGATTATCAGCCCCAGCATTTT. The J gene is TRBJ1-5, the V gene TRBV5-6; possible D gene TRBD1, 6 bases. The germline gives CDR1 SGHDT, CDR2 YYEEEE. Between the trimmed V and J ends, which lost 1 base and 5 bases, there was a span of 13 bases. This CDR3 spans 15 amino acids.